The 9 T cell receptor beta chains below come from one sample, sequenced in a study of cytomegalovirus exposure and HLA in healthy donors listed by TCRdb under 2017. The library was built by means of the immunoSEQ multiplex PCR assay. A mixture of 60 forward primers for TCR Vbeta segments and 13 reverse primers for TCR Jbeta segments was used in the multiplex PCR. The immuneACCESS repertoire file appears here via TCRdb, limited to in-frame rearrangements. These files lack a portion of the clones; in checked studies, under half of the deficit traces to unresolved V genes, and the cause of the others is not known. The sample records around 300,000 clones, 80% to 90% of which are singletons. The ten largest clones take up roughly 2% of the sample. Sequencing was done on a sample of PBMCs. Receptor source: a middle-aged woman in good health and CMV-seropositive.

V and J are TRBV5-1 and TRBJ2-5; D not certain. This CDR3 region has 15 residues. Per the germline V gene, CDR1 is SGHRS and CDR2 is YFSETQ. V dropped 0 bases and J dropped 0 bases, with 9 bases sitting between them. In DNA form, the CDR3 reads TGCGCCAGCAGCTTGGACTTTCTGTACCAAGAGACCCAGTACTTC. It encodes CASSLDFLYQETQYF.

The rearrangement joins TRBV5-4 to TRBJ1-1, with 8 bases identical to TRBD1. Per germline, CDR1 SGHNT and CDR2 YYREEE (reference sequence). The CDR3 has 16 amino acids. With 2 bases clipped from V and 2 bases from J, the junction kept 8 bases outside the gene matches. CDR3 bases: TGTGCCAGCAGCTTTCCAACAGGACAGGGCAACACTGAAGCTTTCTTT. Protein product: CASSFPTGQGNTEAFF.

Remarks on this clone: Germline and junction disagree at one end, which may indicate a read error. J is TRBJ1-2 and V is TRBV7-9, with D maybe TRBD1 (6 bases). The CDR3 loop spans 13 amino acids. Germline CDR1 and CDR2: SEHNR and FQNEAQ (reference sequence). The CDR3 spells CSSSSIGTYGYTF. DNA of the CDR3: TGTTCCAGCAGCTCCATAGGGACATATGGCTACACCTTC.

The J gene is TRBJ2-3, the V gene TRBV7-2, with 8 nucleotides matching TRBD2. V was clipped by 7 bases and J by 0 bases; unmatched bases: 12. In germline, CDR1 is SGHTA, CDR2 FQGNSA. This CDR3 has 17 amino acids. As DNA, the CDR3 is TGTGCCAGCACCCCCCTACCGCGGGAGGTCAGCACAGATACGCAGTATTTT. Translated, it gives CASTPLPREVSTDTQYF. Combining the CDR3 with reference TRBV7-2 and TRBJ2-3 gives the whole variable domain GAGVSQSPSNKVTEKGKDVELRCDPISGHTALYWYRQSLGQGLEFLIYFQGNSAPDKSGLPSDRFSAERTGGSVSTLTIQRTQQEDSAVYLCASTPLPREVSTDTQYFGPGTRLTVL.

The CDR3 is CASSVAGAPYSPLHF. CDR3 DNA: TGTGCCAGCAGCGTAGCTGGGGCCCCATATTCACCCCTCCACTTT. The V gene is TRBV9, the J gene TRBJ1-6; a possible D gene is TRBD1 (5 bases). This CDR3 is built from 15 residues. V lost 0 bases and J 8 bases, leaving 12 bases between the germline ends. Germline assignment: CDR1 SGDLS and CDR2 YYNGEE.

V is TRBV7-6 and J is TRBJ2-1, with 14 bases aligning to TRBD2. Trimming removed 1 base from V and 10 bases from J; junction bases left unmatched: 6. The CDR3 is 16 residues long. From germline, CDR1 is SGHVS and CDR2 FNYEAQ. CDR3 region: CASSLESTSGRVEQFF. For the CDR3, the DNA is TGTGCCAGCAGCTTAGAATCGACTAGCGGGAGGGTGGAGCAGTTCTTC.

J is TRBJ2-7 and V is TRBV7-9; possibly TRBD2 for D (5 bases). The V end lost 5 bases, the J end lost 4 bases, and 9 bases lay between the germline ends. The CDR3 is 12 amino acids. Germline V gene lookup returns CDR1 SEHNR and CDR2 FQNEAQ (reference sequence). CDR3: CASSRELYEQYF. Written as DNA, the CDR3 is TGTGCCAGCAGCCGGGAACTTTACGAGCAGTACTTC.

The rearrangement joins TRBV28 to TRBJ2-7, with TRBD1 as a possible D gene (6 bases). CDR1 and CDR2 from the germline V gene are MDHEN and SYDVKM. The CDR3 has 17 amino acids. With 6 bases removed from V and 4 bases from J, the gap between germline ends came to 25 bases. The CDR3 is CASSLGVVRDIIYEQYF. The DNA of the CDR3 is TGTGCCAGCAGCCTCGGGGTTGTCCGGGACATCATATACGAGCAGTACTTC.

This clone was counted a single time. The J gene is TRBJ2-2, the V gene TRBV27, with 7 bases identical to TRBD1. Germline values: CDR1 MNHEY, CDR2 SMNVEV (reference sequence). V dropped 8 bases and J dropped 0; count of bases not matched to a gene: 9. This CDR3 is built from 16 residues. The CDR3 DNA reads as TGTGCCAGCGGTGTACGGACAGGCGCGAACACCGGGGAGCTGTTTTTT. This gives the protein CASGVRTGANTGELFF.